This T cell receptor beta chain was identified during a study of blood T cell repertoires in COVID-19 (dated by TCRdb to about 2020). Broadly, across the study: The collaborator samples originated in the United States, Italy and Spain and spanned the acute and convalescent phases of COVID-19. The material from the prospective study consisted of cDNA or gDNA derived from T cells, B-cell-depleted T cells, or PBMCs. The dataset comprised deeply sampled blood TCRbeta repertoires from subjects exposed to, actively infected with, or recovered from COVID-19. The repertoires were released in a freely available public database intended as a resource for research on the immune response to SARS-CoV-2. Samples were obtained from the ongoing ImmuneRACE study (first 160 participants) and from 1,000 to 1,500 subjects provided by 6 global collaborators. The sample metadata nearly always contained a de-identified subject ID, COVID-19 status, age in years and sex. HLA class I and class II types, where available, came from metadata supplied by the sample provider rather than from assay-based typing. On the study overall, not on this receptor specifically: The quantity of clinical and demographic metadata differed by source and by participant and was supplied without curation.

Collaborating institutions collected whole blood in K2EDTA tubes following their own protocols. Collaborator samples were shipped for TCRbeta analysis as frozen whole blood, isolated PBMCs, or DNA extracted from either sample type. TCRbeta CDR3 regions were amplified from genomic DNA by means of the immunoSEQ Assay, a bias-controlled multiplex PCR. The published analysis was carried out like this. The number of nucleated cells in each sample was estimated by amplification of reference gene primers within the assay. To quantify the absolute abundance of each unique TCRbeta CDR3 rearrangement, sequence reads were collapsed and filtered. For each sample, productive Simpson clonality was calculated as the square root of Simpson's diversity index across productive rearrangements. Entries here come from immuneACCESS through TCRdb and include only in-frame sequences with V and J called. Some clones fail to appear in such tables; in the studies checked, an unresolved V gene covers under half of the shortfall, and the cause of the remainder is unknown. The V and J calls and clone size were taken over from that table, and D and trimming were inferred from the DNA. The sample data list around 150,000 clones, and around 85% of these were observed just once. The top ten hold about 3% of the sample.

Taken from cysteine to phenylalanine, the CDR3 has 16 residues. The read is trimmed to its CDR3 DNA, 48 bases read in frame from base 1. The trim is 5 bases for V and 2 bases for J, with a gap of 16 bases between the germline ends. The germline V gene gives CDR1 as SGHRS and CDR2 as YFSETQ. About this clone itself: There is no known antigen for this receptor. Nothing much larger sits one base from this clone, and base qualities are not available.

This sequence uses TRBV5-1 and TRBJ2-2; D gene: possibly TRBD2, on 6 matching bases. The specimen was peripheral blood. The TCR originated in a human donor with acute or convalescent COVID-19. The donor label of this sample is uncertain. The CDR3 region: CASRPPGLVNTGELFF. The DNA sequence reads TGCGCCAGCAGACCGCCGGGACTGGTTAACACCGGGGAGCTGTTTTTT. With the rest looked up from the reference TRBV5-1 and TRBJ2-2 genes rather than sequenced, the full variable domain is KAGVTQTPRYLIKTRGQQVTLSCSPISGHRSVSWYQQTPGQGLQFLFEYFSETQRNKGNFPGRFSGRQFSNSRSEMNVSTLELGDSALYLCASRPPGLVNTGELFFGEGSRLTVL.